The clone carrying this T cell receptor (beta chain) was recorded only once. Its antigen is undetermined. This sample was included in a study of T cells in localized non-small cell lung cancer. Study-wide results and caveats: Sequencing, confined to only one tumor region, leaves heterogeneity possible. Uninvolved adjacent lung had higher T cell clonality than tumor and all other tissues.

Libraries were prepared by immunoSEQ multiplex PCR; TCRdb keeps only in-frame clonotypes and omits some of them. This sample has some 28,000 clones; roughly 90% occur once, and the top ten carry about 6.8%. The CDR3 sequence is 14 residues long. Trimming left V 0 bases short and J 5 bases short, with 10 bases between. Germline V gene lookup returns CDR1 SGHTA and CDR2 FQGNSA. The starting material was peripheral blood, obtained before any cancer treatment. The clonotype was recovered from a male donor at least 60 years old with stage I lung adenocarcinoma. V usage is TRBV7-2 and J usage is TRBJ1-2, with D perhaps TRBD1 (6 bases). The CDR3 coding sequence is TGTGCCAGCAGCTTAGCGGACAGCCGTTATGGCTACACCTTC. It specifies CASSLADSRYGYTF.